This T cell receptor (beta chain) was documented in a study of blood T cell repertoires in COVID-19. About the research overall: Some COVID-19 samples were acute and others convalescent; all came from the United States, Italy and Spain. T cells, B-cell-depleted T cells, or PBMCs provided the cDNA or gDNA that served as material.

This clone was seen just once. Original processing methods: The authors estimated nucleated cell counts from reference gene primer amplification. Clones were read by immunoSEQ multiplex PCR, and TCRdb kept only the in-frame ones, dropping some. D and trimming were read from the DNA, whereas the V and J calls and clone size are those reported in that table. The sample holds fewer than 350,000 clones, over 75% seen once. Trimming cost V 6 bases and J 4 bases, with 16 bases left between them. There are 14 residues in the CDR3. The germline gives CDR1 SNHLY, CDR2 FYNNEI. This clonotype was sampled from a man aged 18 to 30 with active or convalescent COVID-19. The V gene is TRBV2, the J gene TRBJ2-7; D unresolved. Sequencing was done on a sample of peripheral blood. The chain's CDR3 is CASSRLPASYEQYF. As DNA, the CDR3 is TGTGCCAGCAGCCGACTCCCAGCATCATACGAGCAGTACTTC.